The entry below describes one TCR beta chain. Trimming left V 2 bases short and J 4 bases short, with 12 bases between. Germline lookup yields CDR1 SNHLY and CDR2 FYNNEI. This CDR3 region has 14 residues. Sequencing was performed with immunoSEQ multiplex PCR; in TCRdb, only in-frame clones are kept and a portion is missing. This table holds some 660,000 clones, 60% to 75% found once. This specimen comes from a study of shared clonotypes between healthy human individuals. Those who donated were healthy HIV-negative adults, with no recent acute infections or vaccinations reported. This TCR was sampled from a woman aged 25 to 45 in good health. The source material was memory CD4+ T cells sorted from blood. Subset in this sample: CD45RA-negative fraction. The rearrangement links TRBV2 to TRBJ2-7; TRBD1 or TRBD2 may be the D gene (6 bases each). The CDR3: CASSEPRGRYEQYF. As DNA, the CDR3 is TGTGCCAGCAGTGAACCCCGGGGGCGGTACGAGCAGTACTTC. Complete variable domain (other parts from reference TRBV2 and TRBJ2-7): EPEVTQTPSHQVTQMGQEVILRCVPISNHLYFYWYRQILGQKVEFLVSFYNNEISEKSEIFDDQFSVERPDGSNFTLKIRSTKLEDSAMYFCASSEPRGRYEQYFGPGTRLTVT.